The 7 T cell receptor beta chains in this list originate from one sample, sequenced in a study of blood T cell repertoires in COVID-19 (TCRdb year 2020). Library method: the immunoSEQ multiplex PCR assay. As stored in TCRdb, this immuneACCESS dataset retains in-frame rearrangements with V and J assigned. A fraction of the clones does not appear; measured against another copy, unresolved V genes explain less than half of the discrepancy, and the remainder lacks a known reason. Here the sample has roughly 200,000 clones; about 90% occur a single time. Roughly 4% of the sample lies in the top ten. Sequencing was done on a sample of PBMCs or T cells enriched from blood (not recorded which). These receptors originate from a woman aged 30 to 39 with acute COVID-19.

This sequence joins TRBV4-1 and TRBJ2-3; 8 bases are shared with TRBD2. The trim removed 1 base at V and 0 bases at J, leaving 9 bases unmatched. CDR1 MGHRA and CDR2 YSYEKL come from the germline V gene. The CDR3 is 18 residues long. The CDR3 nucleotides read TGCGCCAGCAGCCAAGGAGCGGGGGTTCGGTTTAGCACAGATACGCAGTATTTT. Its translation is CASSQGAGVRFSTDTQYF.

The chain uses TRBV5-1 and TRBJ1-4; 7 bases fit TRBD1. V lost 4 bases to trimming and J lost 6 bases; unmatched junction nucleotides: 6. The CDR3 spans 14 residues. The germline gives CDR1 SGHRS, CDR2 YFSETQ. The CDR3 reads CASSPGQTYEKLFF. Written as DNA, the CDR3 is TGCGCCAGCAGCCCGGGACAGACCTATGAAAAACTGTTTTTT.

The chain is built from TRBV18 and TRBJ1-5, with a possible D match to TRBD1 (6 bases). Germline assignment: CDR1 KGHSH and CDR2 LQKENI. The V end lost 3 bases, the J end lost 4 bases, and 13 bases lay between the germline ends. CDR3 length: 15 residues. The CDR3 DNA is TGTGCCAGCTCACCCCCCGGGACACCTAATCAGCCCCAGCATTTT. It codes for CASSPPGTPNQPQHF.

The chain is built from TRBV2 and TRBJ1-1; D gene ambiguous. Trimming cost V 4 bases and J 4 bases, with 13 bases left between them. CDR1 and CDR2 (germline): SNHLY, FYNNEI. The CDR3 covers 14 residues. CDR3 DNA sequence: TGTGCCAGCAGTGGGCCAGTGCGAGGCACTGAAGCTTTCTTT. It codes for CASSGPVRGTEAFF.

V and J are TRBV6-5 and TRBJ2-7, with 7 bases lining up with TRBD1. The germline V gene encodes CDR1 MNHEY and CDR2 SVGAGI. The CDR3 has 15 residues. The J segment lost 0 bases and the V segment lost 2 bases, leaving 4 bases of the junction unmatched. In DNA, the CDR3 is TGTGCCAGCAGTTACGGGTCAGGGGGCTCCTACGAGCAGTACTTC. This codes for CASSYGSGGSYEQYF.

The chain is built from TRBV27 and TRBJ1-3; 7 bases fit TRBD1. The germline gives CDR1 MNHEY, CDR2 SMNVEV (reference sequence). V gave up 5 bases and J gave up 4 bases; unmatched junction bases: 5. The CDR3 runs 14 residues. The CDR3, as DNA: TGTGCCAGCAGTGTACAGGGGTCCGGAAACACCATATATTTT. Translated, it gives CASSVQGSGNTIYF.

V usage is TRBV19 and J usage is TRBJ2-7; a weak D match, TRBD2 (7 bases). Germline lookup yields CDR1 LNHDA and CDR2 SQIVND (reference sequence). V lost 7 bases, J lost 2 bases, and 21 bases lay in between. The CDR3 sequence is 16 residues long. CDR3 sequence (DNA): TGTGCCAGTATGGGACTAACCGGGACAACAACCTACGAGCAGTACTTC. Encoded protein: CASMGLTGTTTYEQYF.